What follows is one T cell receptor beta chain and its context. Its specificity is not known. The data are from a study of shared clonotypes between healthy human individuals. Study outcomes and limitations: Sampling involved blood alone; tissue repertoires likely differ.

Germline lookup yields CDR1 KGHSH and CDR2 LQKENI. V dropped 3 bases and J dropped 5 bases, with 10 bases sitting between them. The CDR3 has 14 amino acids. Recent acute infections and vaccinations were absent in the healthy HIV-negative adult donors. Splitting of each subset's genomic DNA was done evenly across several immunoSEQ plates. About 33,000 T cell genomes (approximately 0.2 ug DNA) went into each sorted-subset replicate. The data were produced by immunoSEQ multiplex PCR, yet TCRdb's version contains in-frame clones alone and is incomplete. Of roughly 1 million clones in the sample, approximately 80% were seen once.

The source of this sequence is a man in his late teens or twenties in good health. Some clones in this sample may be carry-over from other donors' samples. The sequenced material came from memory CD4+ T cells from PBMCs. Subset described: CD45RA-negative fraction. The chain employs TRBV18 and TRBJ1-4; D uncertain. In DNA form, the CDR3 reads TGTGCCAGCTCACCGCCGTCGCAGAATGAAAAACTGTTTTTT. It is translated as CASSPPSQNEKLFF.